These 16 T cell receptor beta chains were sequenced from one sample in a study of T cells in Graves' hyperthyroidism and ophthalmopathy. RNA transcripts served as the template for amplifying TCR beta CDR3 regions. The primer set for the first-round RT-PCR of the TCR CDR3 was HTBI. A single record per CDR3 protein comes from TCRdb applying MiXCR to the multiplex PCR reads. The table includes a few hundred thousand distinct CDR3 sequences, around 16% detected once. The source material was blood. Source of these receptors: a woman in her 30s with Graves' hyperthyroidism.

The chain is built from TRBV11-3 and TRBJ1-5; D may be TRBD1 (5 bases). Trimming cost V 1 base and J 3 bases, with 10 bases left between them. CDR3 size: 15 residues. Germline V gene data show CDR1 as SGHNT and CDR2 as YENEEA. This CDR3 reads CASSLVVRDNQPQHF. The CDR3 coding sequence is TGTGCCAGCAGCTTAGTGGTCAGGGACAATCAGCCCCAGCATTTT.

This clonotype turned up a few times. The chain combines TRBV4-2 with TRBJ1-2; D perhaps matches TRBD1 (5 bases). The ends were cut back, 0 bases at V and 8 bases at J, with 13 bases in the middle. The CDR3 is 14 amino acids. CDR1 is LGHNA and CDR2 is YNFKEQ in the germline V gene. This chain's CDR3 is CASSQDFGGPGYTF. The CDR3 nucleotides are TGTGCCAGCAGCCAAGATTTCGGGGGTCCGGGCTACACCTTC.

This clonotype was detected many times. This chain joins TRBV28 and TRBJ2-7, with 11 bases matching TRBD2. Germline V gene data show CDR1 as MDHEN and CDR2 as SYDVKM. This CDR3 region has 14 residues. With V trimmed by 8 bases and J by 4 bases, 7 bases remained unmatched. CDR3 residues: CASGPRTSGYEQYF. In DNA form, the CDR3 reads TGTGCCAGCGGCCCTAGGACTAGCGGGTACGAGCAGTACTTC.

About this clonotype itself: A much more abundant neighbour one base away suggests this may be a read error. The rearrangement links TRBV7-9 to TRBJ2-3; the D gene is possibly TRBD2 (6 bases). Germline CDR1 is SEHNR and CDR2 is FQNEAQ (reference sequence). Trimming removed 8 bases from V and 1 base from J, with 19 bases in between. The CDR3 consists of 16 residues. The CDR3 sequence: CASGTPPGVGTDTQYF. In DNA, the CDR3 is TGTGCCAGCGGCACGCCTCCGGGAGTCGGCACAGATACGCAGTATTTT.

V is TRBV9 and J is TRBJ2-4, with TRBD1 matching over 9 bases. This CDR3 region has 17 residues. Germline loops: CDR1 SGDLS, CDR2 YYNGEE. After removal of 4 bases from V and 1 base from J, the junction contained 9 bases not matched to a gene. CDR3 coding DNA: TGTGCCAGCAGCCCCGGACAGGGGAACGGTGCCAAAAACATTCAGTACTTC. This encodes CASSPGQGNGAKNIQYF.

This clonotype has a handful of counts. The chain employs TRBV27 and TRBJ1-6; D remains ambiguous. Germline V gene sequence: CDR1 MNHEY, CDR2 SMNVEV (reference sequence). The CDR3 runs to 17 residues. The V end was cut by 5 bases, the J end by 7 bases, with 21 bases between. The CDR3 DNA reads as TGTGCCAGCAGTCCCTACACGGGTCCGGCGTCCAATTCACCCCTCCACTTT. Protein product: CASSPYTGPASNSPLHF.

The chain is built from TRBV11-2 and TRBJ1-1; 9 bases agree with TRBD1. Germline loops: CDR1 SGHAT, CDR2 FQNNGV. Losses at the gene ends were 1 base for V and 7 bases for J; bases not matched to a gene: 4. The CDR3 is made up of 14 amino acids. Written as DNA, the CDR3 is TGTGCCAGCAGCTTAGGACAGGGGGAAAGTGAAGCTTTCTTT. This translates into CASSLGQGESEAFF.

This clonotype was recorded a few times. The chain couples TRBV7-2 to TRBJ2-5, with 7 bases matching TRBD1. The CDR3 covers 14 residues. Germline assignment: CDR1 SGHTA and CDR2 FQGNSA. V shed 4 bases, J shed 2 bases, and the junction held 4 bases outside the gene matches. This chain's CDR3 is CASSSRQGQETQYF. In DNA form, the CDR3 reads TGTGCCAGCAGCTCCAGACAGGGACAAGAGACCCAGTACTTC.

This clonotype has just a few counts. Compared with germline, one end of the junction differs, possibly owing to a read error. The chain employs TRBV6-1 and TRBJ2-7, with TRBD2 as a possible D gene (6 bases). The V gene's germline CDR1 is MNHNS and CDR2 SASEGT. The CDR3 is made up of 17 amino acids. CDR3 protein: CASSSGVGITTSYQQYF. As DNA, the CDR3 is TGTGCCAGCAGTTCGGGGGTGGGAATCACCACTTCCTACCAGCAGTACTTC.

V and J are TRBV6-1 and TRBJ1-1; D unclear. Germline CDR1 is MNHNS and CDR2 is SASEGT. V was trimmed by 9 bases and J by 0 bases, leaving 8 bases between them. There are 12 residues in the CDR3. The CDR3 protein is CASQGLNTEAFF. The DNA of the CDR3 is TGTGCCAGTCAAGGACTGAACACTGAAGCTTTCTTT.

This clonotype was observed at least ten times. The CDR3 DNA reads TGTGCCAGCAGCTGGGACAGGGCCTCCGTTGGCTACACCTTC. It is translated as CASSWDRASVGYTF. V and J are TRBV7-2 and TRBJ1-2; TRBD1 matches 9 bases. The CDR3 spans 14 residues. V lost 4 bases, J lost 7 bases, and 7 bases stayed unmatched. The V gene's germline CDR1 is SGHTA and CDR2 FQGNSA.

This clonotype was seen more than once but under ten times. The chain couples TRBV7-6 to TRBJ2-5, with TRBD2 matching over 7 bases. In germline, CDR1 is SGHVS, CDR2 FNYEAQ. The length of the CDR3 is 17 residues. V dropped 0 bases and J dropped 1; count of bases not matched to a gene: 8. The CDR3: CASSLAWASGLQETQYF. The CDR3 nucleotides read TGTGCCAGCAGCTTAGCGTGGGCTAGCGGACTCCAAGAGACCCAGTACTTC.

The genes are TRBV7-9 and TRBJ2-1; TRBD2 agrees at 7 bases. V was pared by 1 base and J by 4 bases, with 13 bases of the junction left unmatched. This CDR3 contains 18 residues. Germline-derived CDR1 and CDR2 are SEHNR and FQNEAQ (reference sequence). The CDR3: CASSLGSVAGPSYNEQFF. CDR3 in DNA: TGTGCCAGCAGCTTAGGAAGCGTAGCGGGCCCTTCGTACAATGAGCAGTTCTTC.

This chain connects TRBV7-3 to TRBJ2-3; the match to TRBD1 covers 8 bases. After removal of 7 bases from V and 2 bases from J, the junction contained 8 bases not matched to a gene. The CDR3 spans 15 residues. Germline CDR1 is SGHTA and CDR2 is FQGTGA. CDR3 in amino acids: CASISDRGYTDTQYF. For the CDR3, the DNA is TGTGCCAGCATCTCCGACAGGGGTTACACAGATACGCAGTATTTT.

The gene calls are TRBV7-3 and TRBJ2-7; the D gene is possibly TRBD1 (5 bases). Germline assignment: CDR1 SGHTA and CDR2 FQGTGA. The V end was cut by 2 bases, the J end by 7 bases, with 15 bases between. The CDR3 spans 14 residues. The CDR3 sequence is CASSLSRVVREQYF. For the CDR3, the DNA is TGTGCCAGCAGCTTATCCAGGGTCGTACGGGAGCAGTACTTC.

This clonotype was counted only a few times. V and J are TRBV29-1 and TRBJ2-7; D possibly uses TRBD1 or TRBD2 (5 bases each). Germline CDR1 SQVTM, CDR2 ANQGSEA. V was clipped by 7 bases and J by 0 bases, with 16 bases between them. The CDR3 is 14 residues long. In nucleotides, the CDR3 is TGCAGCGCCGGGGCCAGCGGTCCCTCCTACGAGCAGTACTTC. The encoded protein is CSAGASGPSYEQYF.